This T cell receptor beta chain is drawn from a study of cytomegalovirus exposure and HLA in healthy donors. 60 Vbeta and 13 Jbeta primers were used in PCR. The repertoire was sequenced with immunoSEQ multiplex PCR; TCRdb's copy has only in-frame clones and lacks some. In the table there are roughly 77,000 clones, around 72% of which are singletons. Germline V gene sequence: CDR1 KGHSH, CDR2 LQKENI. The CDR3 runs 15 residues. V was trimmed by 6 bases and J by 0 bases, leaving 14 bases between them. The receptor was derived from a woman in her thirties or forties in good health and CMV-seropositive. The chain links TRBV18 to TRBJ2-5; D may be TRBD2 (6 bases). The sample consisted of PBMCs. In DNA, the CDR3 is TGTGCCAGCTCCTCCGGGACTTCGTACCAAGAGACCCAGTACTTC. Protein product: CASSSGTSYQETQYF.